The 10 T cell receptor beta chains presented below share a single source sample, sequenced in a study of T-cell reconstitution after alpha-beta-depleted transplantation in children (TCRdb year 2016). The library was built by means of PCR. TCRdb lists the instrument as Illumina HiSeq 2500. To normalize quantification of the TCRbeta repertoire, the TCR libraries were built with molecular barcoding that relied on unique molecular identifiers. The public reads were quality trimmed at Q25 with fastp and then assembled into clones with MiXCR by TCRdb, keeping productive beta chains. Rows are combined by CDR3 protein, so each entry shows the most common genes and DNA. The sample table records some 200,000 distinct CDR3 sequences; approximately 8.4% of these occur just once. 35% to 45% of the sample belongs to the ten largest clones. This specimen's treatment or condition label, per the study, means: allogeneic hematopoietic cell transplantation with graft depleted of TCRalphabeta T cells and CD19 B cells.

Sample: PBMCs, mostly from graft donor cells, taken 360 days after TCRalphabeta/CD19-depleted stem cell transplant. These receptors came from a male patient aged 2-15 years who had a stem cell transplant for acute myeloid leukemia, so the T cells may come from the graft donor.

This clonotype was seen a few times. This chain joins TRBV3-1 and TRBJ1-1; 9 bases map to TRBD1. The CDR3 has 16 residues. The germline V gene has CDR1 LGHDT and CDR2 YNNKEL (reference sequence). Unmatched junction bases numbered 8, after V lost 2 bases and J lost 4 bases. The CDR3 here is CASSQQGQGPGTEAFF. The CDR3 DNA follows: TGTGCCAGCAGCCAACAAGGACAGGGGCCGGGCACTGAAGCTTTCTTT. Complete variable domain (other parts from reference TRBV3-1 and TRBJ1-1): DTAVSQTPKYLVTQMGNDKSIKCEQNLGHDTMYWYKQDSKKFLKIMFSYNNKELIINETVPNRFSPKSPDKAHLNLHINSLELGDSAVYFCASSQQGQGPGTEAFFGQGTRLTVV.

The V and J genes are TRBV12-3 or TRBV12-4 and TRBJ1-2, with TRBD1 as a possible D gene (6 bases). Trimming pared 6 bases from V and 4 bases from J, leaving 15 bases between. The CDR3 is 14 amino acids. This CDR3 is CASSRRGGGYGYTF. The CDR3, as DNA: TGTGCCAGCAGCCGAAGGGGGGGAGGCTATGGCTACACCTTC.

This clonotype has a count of ten or more. The chain joins TRBV12-3 or TRBV12-4 to TRBJ2-4; D call uncertain. The CDR3 totals 13 residues. V lost 6 bases, J lost 1 base, and 7 bases lay in between. CDR3 in amino acids: CASRTWAKNIQYF. For the CDR3, the DNA is TGTGCCAGCAGAACCTGGGCCAAAAACATTCAGTACTTC.

In its sample, this clonotype was seen many times. The chain combines TRBV7-9 with TRBJ1-3; D is undetermined. Per germline, CDR1 SEHNR and CDR2 FQNEAQ (reference sequence). Trimming pared 6 bases from V and 3 bases from J, leaving 0 bases between. CDR3 length: 10 amino acids. CDR3 loop: CASSGNTIYF. As DNA, the CDR3 is TGTGCCAGCAGTGGAAACACCATATATTTT.

This clonotype appeared many times. The chain couples TRBV20-1 to TRBJ2-5; 12 nucleotides match TRBD2. The CDR3 sequence is 14 residues long. The V segment lost 2 bases and the J segment 4 bases; nucleotides outside the gene matches: 2. CDR1 is DFQATT, CDR2 SNEGSKA, per germline (reference sequence). CDR3: CSARRTSGIETQYF. Here the CDR3 DNA reads TGCAGTGCTAGAAGGACTAGCGGGATAGAGACCCAGTACTTC.

A few counts support this clonotype. The chain employs TRBV19 and TRBJ1-1, with 8 bases that match TRBD1. CDR3 length equals 16 residues. Trimming removed 0 bases from V and 5 bases from J; junction bases left unmatched: 8. The germline CDR1 and CDR2 sequences are LNHDA and SQIVND (reference sequence). CDR3 in amino acids: CASSIDRHRGSTEAFF. CDR3 in DNA: TGTGCCAGTAGTATAGATCGCCACAGGGGGTCGACTGAAGCTTTCTTT.

This chain uses TRBV20-1 with TRBJ2-5; TRBD1 might be the D (6 bases). Germline CDR1 reads DFQATT; CDR2 reads SNEGSKA (reference sequence). V gave up 6 bases and J gave up 7 bases, with 15 bases separating them. The CDR3 is 12 amino acids. The CDR3 is CSADSSVGTQYF. CDR3 DNA sequence: TGCAGTGCGGACAGTTCTGTCGGGACCCAGTACTTC.

This clonotype was picked up many times. The chain employs TRBV7-6 and TRBJ2-1; D perhaps matches TRBD1 (5 bases). This CDR3 has 13 residues. V lost 3 bases and J lost 2, with 5 bases in between. The germline V gene has CDR1 SGHVS and CDR2 FNYEAQ. The CDR3 spells CASSFRAYNEQFF. The CDR3 DNA is TGTGCCAGCAGCTTCAGGGCCTACAATGAGCAGTTCTTC. Together with reference TRBV7-6 and TRBJ2-1, the CDR3 gives the full variable domain: GAGVSQSPRYKVTKRGQDVALRCDPISGHVSLYWYRQALGQGPEFLTYFNYEAQQDKSGLPNDRFSAERPEGSISTLTIQRTEQRDSAMYRCASSFRAYNEQFFGPGTRLTVL.

CDR3 residues: CASSLGVGSYNSPLHF. DNA of the CDR3: TGTGCCAGCAGTTTAGGGGTAGGCTCCTATAATTCACCCCTCCACTTT. The gene calls are TRBV12-3 or TRBV12-4 and TRBJ1-6; D gene uncertain. The V end was cut by 1 base, the J end by 0 bases, with 7 bases between. The CDR3 loop spans 16 amino acids.

V and J are TRBV4-1 and TRBJ2-7; TRBD1 matches 8 bases. Germline loops: CDR1 MGHRA, CDR2 YSYEKL. V gave up 4 bases and J gave up 3 bases; unmatched junction bases: 5. There are 14 residues in the CDR3. The CDR3 here is CASSRRDRLYEQYF. The CDR3 DNA sequence: TGCGCCAGCAGCCGGCGGGACAGGCTCTACGAGCAGTACTTC.